This T cell receptor beta chain comes out of a study of blood T cell repertoires in COVID-19. On the study more broadly: The United States, Italy and Spain supplied acute and convalescent COVID-19 samples. T cells, B-cell-depleted T cells, or PBMCs supplied cDNA or gDNA.

V was trimmed by 0 bases and J by 7 bases, leaving 7 bases between them. CDR1 is SGHVS and CDR2 is FQNEAQ in the germline V gene. This CDR3 region has 14 residues. As originally analysed: Quantification of nucleated cells was approximated via reference gene primer amplification. TCRdb's table, derived via immunoSEQ multiplex PCR, lists solely in-frame clones and lacks some. The DNA was the basis for D and trimming; V, J and clone size are from that table. Counted here are just under 150,000 clones, approximately 81% occurring once; the ten biggest clones make up roughly 2.6%. Sequenced sample: peripheral blood. This chain uses TRBV7-8 with TRBJ1-6; no definite D call. The origin of this receptor is a human donor with acute or convalescent COVID-19. The donor label of this sample is uncertain. The chain's CDR3 is CASSLALVNSPLHF. CDR3 DNA sequence: TGTGCCAGCAGCTTAGCGTTAGTAAATTCACCCCTCCACTTT.